The next 7 T cell receptor beta chains were all read from a single sample in a study of blood T cell repertoires in COVID-19. Profiling relied on immunoSEQ multiplex PCR, and the TCRdb table lists in-frame clones only, not all of them. The sample carries around 190,000 clones, more than 80% recorded once. Sequenced input: peripheral blood. Receptor source: a human donor in a cohort sampled during active COVID-19.

V is TRBV5-1 and J is TRBJ2-7; no definite D call. This CDR3 has 13 residues. Germline CDR1 and CDR2: SGHRS and YFSETQ. Trimming removed 0 bases from V and 3 bases from J, with 7 bases in between. CDR3 bases: TGCGCCAGCAGCTTGGACAGCTACTACGAGCAGTACTTC. It codes for CASSLDSYYEQYF.

The chain joins TRBV7-9 to TRBJ2-7, with TRBD2 matching 14 bases. After removal of 5 bases from V and 3 bases from J, the junction contained 3 bases not matched to a gene. Germline-derived CDR1 and CDR2 are SEHNR and FQNEAQ (reference sequence). CDR3 size: 15 residues. DNA of the CDR3: TGTGCCAGCAGCAAGGGACTAGCGGGGGTCTACGAGCAGTACTTC. Translating it yields CASSKGLAGVYEQYF.

This clone appeared a single time. This chain links TRBV27 with TRBJ2-3; 8 bases match TRBD2. V shed 2 bases, J shed 0 bases, and the junction held 7 bases outside the gene matches. This CDR3 has 17 amino acids. Germline-derived CDR1 and CDR2 are MNHEY and SMNVEV (reference sequence). The DNA of the CDR3 is TGTGCCAGCAGTTTACTAGGTCCGGGGGGGAGCACAGATACGCAGTATTTT. Protein: CASSLLGPGGSTDTQYF.

Worth noting for this clone: The germline gene is not matched at one end of the junction; a read error may be the cause. V is TRBV5-1 and J is TRBJ2-1; perhaps TRBD2 as D (6 bases). The germline CDR1 and CDR2 sequences are SGHRS and YFSETQ. This CDR3 region has 16 residues. This CDR3 reads CASSPKVAASFNEQFF. The CDR3 nucleotides are TGCGCCAGCAGCCCTAAGGTAGCGGCCTCCTTCAATGAGCAGTTCTTC. Full variable domain (outside the CDR3, taken from reference TRBV5-1 and TRBJ2-1): KAGVTQTPRYLIKTRGQQVTLSCSPISGHRSVSWYQQTPGQGLQFLFEYFSETQRNKGNFPGRFSGRQFSNSRSEMNVSTLELGDSALYLCASSPKVAASFNEQFFGPGTRLTVL.

V usage is TRBV15 and J usage is TRBJ1-2, with a possible D match to TRBD1 (6 bases). The CDR3 spans 14 residues. V was trimmed by 0 bases and J by 8 bases, leaving 13 bases between them. Germline-derived CDR1 and CDR2 are LNHNV and YYDKDF (reference sequence). The CDR3 loop is CATSRDRGLGGYTF. For the CDR3, the DNA is TGTGCCACCAGCAGAGACAGGGGCCTGGGCGGCTACACCTTC.

V and J are TRBV7-9 and TRBJ2-7, with D perhaps TRBD1 (6 bases). Germline CDR1 SEHNR, CDR2 FQNEAQ (reference sequence). V was clipped by 6 bases and J by 0 bases, with 9 bases between them. The CDR3 covers 13 residues. The DNA for the CDR3 is TGTGCCAGCAGTAAGGACAGCTCCTACGAGCAGTACTTC. Amino acids: CASSKDSSYEQYF.

The table lists this clone with a few counts. The J gene is TRBJ1-1, the V gene TRBV21-1; the table's TRBD1 call for D was not verified on the DNA. TRBV21-1 is designated a pseudogene. The CDR3 sequence is 19 residues long. The CDR3 DNA reads TGTGCCAGCAGCAAAGCTAGATCCTCGTCGACAGGGGGCACCACTGAAGCTTTCTTT. Amino acid sequence: CASSKARSSSTGGTTEAFF.